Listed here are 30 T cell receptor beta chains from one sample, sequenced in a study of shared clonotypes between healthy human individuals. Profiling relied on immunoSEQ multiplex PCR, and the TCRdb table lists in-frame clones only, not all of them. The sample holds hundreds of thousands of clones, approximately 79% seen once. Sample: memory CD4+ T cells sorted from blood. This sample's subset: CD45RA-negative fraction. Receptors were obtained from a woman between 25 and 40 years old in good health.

CDR3 bases: TGTGCCATCAGTGGGACAGGGGGGAAGGAGACCCAGTACTTC. Translation: CAISGTGGKETQYF. The rearrangement joins TRBV10-3 to TRBJ2-5; TRBD1 aligns across 10 bases. Germline CDR1 is ENHRY and CDR2 is SYGVKD. The CDR3 runs 14 residues. V lost 4 bases to trimming and J lost 5 bases; unmatched junction nucleotides: 4.

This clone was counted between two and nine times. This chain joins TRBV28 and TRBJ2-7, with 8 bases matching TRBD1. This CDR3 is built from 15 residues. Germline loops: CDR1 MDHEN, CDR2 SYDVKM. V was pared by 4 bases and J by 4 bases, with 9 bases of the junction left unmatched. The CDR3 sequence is CASSSPGGIRYEQYF. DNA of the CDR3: TGTGCCAGCAGTTCCCCAGGGGGCATCAGGTACGAGCAGTACTTC.

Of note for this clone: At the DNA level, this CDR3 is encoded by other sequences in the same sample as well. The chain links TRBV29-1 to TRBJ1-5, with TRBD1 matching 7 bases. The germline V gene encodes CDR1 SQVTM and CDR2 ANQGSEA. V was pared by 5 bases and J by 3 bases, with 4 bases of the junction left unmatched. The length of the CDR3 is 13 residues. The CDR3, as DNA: TGCAGCGTTCGGGACAGCTTCAATCAGCCCCAGCATTTT. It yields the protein CSVRDSFNQPQHF.

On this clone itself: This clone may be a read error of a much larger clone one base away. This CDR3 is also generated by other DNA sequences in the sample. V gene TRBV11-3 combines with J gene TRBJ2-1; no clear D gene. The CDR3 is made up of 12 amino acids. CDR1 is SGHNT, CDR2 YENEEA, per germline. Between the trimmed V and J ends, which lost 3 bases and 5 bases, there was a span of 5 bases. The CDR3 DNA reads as TGTGCCAGCAGCTTTGTGGACAATGAGCAGTTCTTC. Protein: CASSFVDNEQFF.

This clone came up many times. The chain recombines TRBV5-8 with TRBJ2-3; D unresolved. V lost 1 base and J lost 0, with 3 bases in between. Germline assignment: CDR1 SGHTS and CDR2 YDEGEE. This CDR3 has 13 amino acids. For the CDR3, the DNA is TGTGCCAGCAGCTTGATGAGCACAGATACGCAGTATTTT. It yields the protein CASSLMSTDTQYF. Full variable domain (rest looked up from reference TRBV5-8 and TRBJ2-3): EAGVTQSPTHLIKTRGQQATLRCSPISGHTSVYWYQQALGLGLQFLLWYDEGEERNRGNFPPRFSGRQFPNYSSELNVNALELEDSALYLCASSLMSTDTQYFGPGTRLTVL.

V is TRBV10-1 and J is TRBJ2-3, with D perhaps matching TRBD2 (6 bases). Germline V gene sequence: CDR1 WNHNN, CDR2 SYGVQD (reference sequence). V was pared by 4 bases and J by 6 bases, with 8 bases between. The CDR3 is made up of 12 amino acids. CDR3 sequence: CASSARGDTQYF. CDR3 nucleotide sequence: TGCGCCAGCAGTGCCCGGGGGGATACGCAGTATTTT.

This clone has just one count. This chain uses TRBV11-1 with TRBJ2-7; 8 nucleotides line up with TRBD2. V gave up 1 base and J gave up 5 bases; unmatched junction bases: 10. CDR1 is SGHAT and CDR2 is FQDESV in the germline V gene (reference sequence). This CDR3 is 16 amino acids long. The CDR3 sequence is CASSLEVGLATDEQYF. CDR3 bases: TGTGCCAGCAGCTTAGAGGTCGGACTAGCAACGGACGAGCAGTACTTC.

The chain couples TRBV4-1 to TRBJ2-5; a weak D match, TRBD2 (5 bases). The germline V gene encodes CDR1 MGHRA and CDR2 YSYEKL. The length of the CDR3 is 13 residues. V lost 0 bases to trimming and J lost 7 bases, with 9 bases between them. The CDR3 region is CASSQDEGRTQYF. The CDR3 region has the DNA TGCGCCAGCAGCCAAGACGAGGGCAGGACCCAGTACTTC.

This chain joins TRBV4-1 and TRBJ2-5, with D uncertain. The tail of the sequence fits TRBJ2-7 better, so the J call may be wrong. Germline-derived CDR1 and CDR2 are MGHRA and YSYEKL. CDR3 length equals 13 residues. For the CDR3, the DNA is TGCGCCAGCAGCCGGGGTGGCTCCTACGAGCAGTACTTC. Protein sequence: CASSRGGSYEQYF.

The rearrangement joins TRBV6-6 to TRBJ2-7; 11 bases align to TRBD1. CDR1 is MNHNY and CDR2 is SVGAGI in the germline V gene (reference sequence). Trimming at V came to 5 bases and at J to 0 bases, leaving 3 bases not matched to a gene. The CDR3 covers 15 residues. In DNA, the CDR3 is TGTGCCAGCAGTGCCGGACAGGGGGCCTCCTACGAGCAGTACTTC. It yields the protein CASSAGQGASYEQYF.

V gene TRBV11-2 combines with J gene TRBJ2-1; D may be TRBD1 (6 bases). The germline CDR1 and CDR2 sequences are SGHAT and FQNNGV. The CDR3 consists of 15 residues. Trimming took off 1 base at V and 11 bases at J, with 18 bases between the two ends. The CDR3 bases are TGTGCCAGCAGCTTAGCCGGGACACGGTCTGATAAGCAGTTCTTC. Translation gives CASSLAGTRSDKQFF.

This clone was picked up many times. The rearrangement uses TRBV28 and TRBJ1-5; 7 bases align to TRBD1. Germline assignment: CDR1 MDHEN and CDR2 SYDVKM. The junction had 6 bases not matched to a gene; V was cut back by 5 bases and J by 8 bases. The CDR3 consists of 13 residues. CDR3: CASSLDRAEPQHF. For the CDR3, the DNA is TGTGCCAGCAGTCTCGACAGGGCCGAGCCCCAGCATTTT.

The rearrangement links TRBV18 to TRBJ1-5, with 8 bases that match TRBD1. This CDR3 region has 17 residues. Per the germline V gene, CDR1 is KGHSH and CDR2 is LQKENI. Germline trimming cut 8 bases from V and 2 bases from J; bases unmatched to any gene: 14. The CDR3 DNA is TGTGCCAGCGCCGGGACAGGAGGGAGGGCGGGCAATCAGCCCCAGCATTTT. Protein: CASAGTGGRAGNQPQHF.

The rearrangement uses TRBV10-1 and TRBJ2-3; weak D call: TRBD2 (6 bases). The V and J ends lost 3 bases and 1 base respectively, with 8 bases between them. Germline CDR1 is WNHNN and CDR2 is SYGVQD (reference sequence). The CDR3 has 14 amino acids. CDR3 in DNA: TGCGCCAGCAGTGACGGGGGAGGCACAGATACGCAGTATTTT. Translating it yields CASSDGGGTDTQYF.

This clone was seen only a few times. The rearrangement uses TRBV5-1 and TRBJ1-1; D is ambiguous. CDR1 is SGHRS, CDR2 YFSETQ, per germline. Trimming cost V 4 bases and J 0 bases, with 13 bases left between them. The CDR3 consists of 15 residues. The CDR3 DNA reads TGCGCCAGCAGCCGCAGGACGGCCATGAACACTGAAGCTTTCTTT. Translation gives CASSRRTAMNTEAFF.

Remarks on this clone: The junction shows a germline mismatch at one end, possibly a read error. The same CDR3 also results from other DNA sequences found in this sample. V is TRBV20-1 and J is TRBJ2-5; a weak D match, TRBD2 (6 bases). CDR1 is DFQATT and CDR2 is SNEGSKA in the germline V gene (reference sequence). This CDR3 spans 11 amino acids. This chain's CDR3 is CSAGRRETQYF. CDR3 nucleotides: TGTAGTGCGGGGAGGAGGGAGACCCAGTACTTC.

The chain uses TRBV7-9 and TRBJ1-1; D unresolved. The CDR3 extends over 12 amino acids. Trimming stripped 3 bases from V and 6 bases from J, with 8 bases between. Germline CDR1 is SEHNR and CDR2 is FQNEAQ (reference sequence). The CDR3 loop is CASSFPRPEAFF. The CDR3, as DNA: TGTGCCAGCAGCTTCCCACGTCCTGAAGCTTTCTTT.

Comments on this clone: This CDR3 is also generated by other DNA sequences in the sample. In DNA, the CDR3 is TGTGCCAGCTCACCACGGGAGATGAACACTGAAGCTTTCTTT. Amino acid sequence: CASSPREMNTEAFF. This chain uses TRBV18 with TRBJ1-1, with D unresolved. Germline V gene lookup returns CDR1 KGHSH and CDR2 LQKENI. This CDR3 contains 14 residues. Between the trimmed V and J ends, which lost 1 base and 0 bases, there was a span of 6 bases.

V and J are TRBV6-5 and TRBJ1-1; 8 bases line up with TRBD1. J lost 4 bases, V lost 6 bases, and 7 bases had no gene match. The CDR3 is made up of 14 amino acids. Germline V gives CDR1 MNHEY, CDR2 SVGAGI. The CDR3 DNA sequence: TGTGCCAGCAGGCACCGACAGGGGCGCACTGAAGCTTTCTTT. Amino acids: CASRHRQGRTEAFF.

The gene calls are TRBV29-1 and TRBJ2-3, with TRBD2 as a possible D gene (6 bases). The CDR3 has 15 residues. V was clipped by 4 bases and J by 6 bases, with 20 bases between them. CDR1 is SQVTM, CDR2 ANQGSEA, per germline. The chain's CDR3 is CSVVAGRRAKDTQYF. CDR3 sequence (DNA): TGCAGCGTTGTAGCTGGAAGGAGGGCTAAGGATACGCAGTATTTT.

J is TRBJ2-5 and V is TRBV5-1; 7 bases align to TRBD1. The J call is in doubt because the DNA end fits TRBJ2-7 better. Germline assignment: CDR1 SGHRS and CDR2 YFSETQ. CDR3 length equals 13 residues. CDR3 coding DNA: TGCGCCAGCAGCTTCACAGGGGATGGCGAGCAGTACTTC. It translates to CASSFTGDGEQYF.

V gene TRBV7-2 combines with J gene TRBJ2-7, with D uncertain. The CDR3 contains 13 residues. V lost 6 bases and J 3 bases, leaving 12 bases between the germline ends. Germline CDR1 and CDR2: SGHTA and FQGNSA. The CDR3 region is CASSSWRNYEQYF. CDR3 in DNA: TGTGCCAGCAGTTCATGGCGCAACTACGAGCAGTACTTC.

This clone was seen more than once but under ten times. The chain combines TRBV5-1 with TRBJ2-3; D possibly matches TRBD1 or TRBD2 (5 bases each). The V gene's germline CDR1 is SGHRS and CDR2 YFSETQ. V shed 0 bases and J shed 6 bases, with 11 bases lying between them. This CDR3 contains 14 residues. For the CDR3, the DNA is TGCGCCAGCAGCTTGGGATCGGGGCCTGATACGCAGTATTTT. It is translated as CASSLGSGPDTQYF.

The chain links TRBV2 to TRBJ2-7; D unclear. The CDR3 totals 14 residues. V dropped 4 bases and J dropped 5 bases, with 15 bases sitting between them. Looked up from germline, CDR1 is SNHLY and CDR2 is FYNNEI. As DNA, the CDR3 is TGTGCCAGCAGTGCAAGGGCCGCCTTTGACGAGCAGTACTTC. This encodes CASSARAAFDEQYF.

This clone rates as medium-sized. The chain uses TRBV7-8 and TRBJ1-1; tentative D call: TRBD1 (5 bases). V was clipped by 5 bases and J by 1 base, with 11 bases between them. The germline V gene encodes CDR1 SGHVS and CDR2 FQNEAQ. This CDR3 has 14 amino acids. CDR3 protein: CASSASTENTEAFF. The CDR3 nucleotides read TGTGCCAGCAGCGCCTCGACAGAGAACACTGAAGCTTTCTTT.

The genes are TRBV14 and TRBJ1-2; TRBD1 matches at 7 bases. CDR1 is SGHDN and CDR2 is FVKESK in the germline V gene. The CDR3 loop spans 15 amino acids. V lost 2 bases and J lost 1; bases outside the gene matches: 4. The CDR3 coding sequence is TGTGCCAGCAGCCAACGACAGGGCTTTAACTATGGCTACACCTTC. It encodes CASSQRQGFNYGYTF.

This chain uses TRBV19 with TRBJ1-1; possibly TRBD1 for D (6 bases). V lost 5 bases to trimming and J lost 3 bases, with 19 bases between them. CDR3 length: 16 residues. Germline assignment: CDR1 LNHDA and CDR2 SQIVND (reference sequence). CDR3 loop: CASSRGRGAFDTEAFF. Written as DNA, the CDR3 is TGTGCCAGTAGTCGCGGAAGGGGGGCCTTCGACACTGAAGCTTTCTTT.

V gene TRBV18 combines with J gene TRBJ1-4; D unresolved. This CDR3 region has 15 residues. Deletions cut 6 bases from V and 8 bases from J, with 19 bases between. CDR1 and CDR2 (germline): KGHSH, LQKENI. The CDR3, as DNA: TGTGCCAGCTCTCGTTATATCGAGGGCGACGAAAAACTGTTTTTT. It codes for CASSRYIEGDEKLFF.

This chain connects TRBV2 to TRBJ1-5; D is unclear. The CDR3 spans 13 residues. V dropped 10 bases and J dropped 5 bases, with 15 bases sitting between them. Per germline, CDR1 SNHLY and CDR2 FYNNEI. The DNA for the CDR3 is TGTGCCACTAGCCTCACAGAGGATCAGCCCCAGCATTTT. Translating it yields CATSLTEDQPQHF.

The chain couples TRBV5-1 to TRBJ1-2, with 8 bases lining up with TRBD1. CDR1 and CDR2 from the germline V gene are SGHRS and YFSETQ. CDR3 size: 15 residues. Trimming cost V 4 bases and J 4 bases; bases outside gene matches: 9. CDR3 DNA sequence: TGCGCCAGCAGCAGGTACGACAGGGGAGGCTATGGCTACACCTTC. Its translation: CASSRYDRGGYGYTF.